This T cell receptor beta chain came from a study of metastatic and nonmetastatic thyroid tumors. Study as a whole: The comparison covered peripheral blood and tumor or nodule tissue in malignant and benign thyroid patients. Whole-study findings and limits: Relative to benign nodules, malignant thyroid tumors were reportedly characterized by significantly elevated TCR beta diversity in blood and tumor.

Germline CDR1 and CDR2: MGHRA and YSYEKL. V was pared by 0 bases and J by 1 base, with 15 bases of the junction left unmatched. The CDR3 has 21 residues. Ahead of thyroid surgery, no patient had received treatment of any kind. Concerning this clone itself: What it binds is unknown.

In the study's own analysis: Clinicopathological groups supplied CDR3 differences that were used to build a distant-metastasis classifier for papillary thyroid cancer. Via MiXCR, TCRdb re-called the PCR reads. The V and J calls, along with clone size, are taken from TCRdb and not from the paper's own processing. This sample has 23,000 or so clones; over 25% occur once, and the top ten carry approximately 20%. The sequence was collected from a female donor with papillary thyroid cancer or a benign thyroid nodule (not recorded which). Some clones in this sample may be carry-over from other donors' samples. What was sequenced was blood. The V and J genes are TRBV4-1 and TRBJ2-3; 11 bases are a match to TRBD2. The CDR3 here is CASSQDMASGGPLAGTDTQYF. CDR3 nucleotides: TGCGCCAGCAGCCAAGATATGGCTAGCGGGGGGCCATTAGCTGGCACAGATACGCAGTATTTT.